The rows below give T cell receptor beta chains drawn from one sample of a study of T-cell memory formation after mild COVID-19. TCRdb processed the 5' RACE reads anew with MiXCR; each CDR3 protein has one entry. The table shows hundreds of thousands of distinct CDR3 sequences, with roughly 20% occurring only once. Sequences were obtained from PBMCs or a T cell subset sorted from them (not recorded which). These receptor sequences come from an adult woman who had mild COVID-19 (a few samples of this study predate the infection). Cell type and time point are not known. The CDR3 runs from the conserved cysteine through the conserved F or W. D genes are given only for firm matches. Clone size is shown for a subset of rows, as once, few, many or a class of expanded clone.

D: TRBD2; J: TRBJ2-3; size: few; V: TRBV7-6; DNA: TGTGCCAGCAGCTTACGCACGGCGGGAGGGGGGGATACGCAGTATTTT; CDR3: CASSLRTAGGGDTQYF
D: -; J: TRBJ1-3; size: many; V: TRBV9; DNA: TGTGCCAGCAGCGTCCAACCGGACTTTCGCTCTGGAAACACCATATATTTT; CDR3: CASSVQPDFRSGNTIYF
D: TRBD1; J: TRBJ1-4; size: few; V: TRBV20-1; DNA: TGCAGTGCTACGGACAGGGGGCAGAATAATGAAAAACTGTTTTTT; CDR3: CSATDRGQNNEKLFF
D: TRBD1; J: TRBJ2-2; size: few; V: TRBV7-3; DNA: TGTGCCAGCCCCCGGACAGGGATCACCGGGGAGCTGTTTTTT; CDR3: CASPRTGITGELFF
D: TRBD1; J: TRBJ2-7; size: few; V: TRBV9; DNA: TGTGCCAGCAGCGTGTACCCGGGACAGGGTTTATACGAGCAGTACTTC; CDR3: CASSVYPGQGLYEQYF
D: -; J: TRBJ2-2; size: -; V: TRBV7-9; DNA: TGTGCCAGCAGCTTCGAAAGTTCGAACACCGGGGAGCTGTTTTTT; CDR3: CASSFESSNTGELFF
D: -; J: TRBJ1-1; size: -; V: TRBV29-1; DNA: TGCAGCGTTGACAGGGGTGCTGAAGCTTTCTTT; CDR3: CSVDRGAEAFF
D: -; J: TRBJ2-4; size: -; V: TRBV3-1; DNA: TGTGCCAGCAGCAAGGACAGATTAGGAAACATTCAGTACTTC; CDR3: CASSKDRLGNIQYF
D: -; J: TRBJ1-1; size: -; V: TRBV5-1; DNA: TGCGCCAGCAGCTTGTTGCTGGCTACGAACACTGAAGCTTTCTTT; CDR3: CASSLLLATNTEAFF
D: -; J: TRBJ2-7; size: many; V: TRBV7-2; DNA: TGTGCCAGCAGCCCGGGGACCATTAGTACCTACGAGCAGTACTTC; CDR3: CASSPGTISTYEQYF
D: -; J: TRBJ2-5; size: few; V: TRBV6-2/TRBV6-3; DNA: TGTGCCAGCAGTCCCCTACGAGGGGAGACCCAGTACTTC; CDR3: CASSPLRGETQYF
D: -; J: TRBJ2-7; size: -; V: TRBV3-1; DNA: TGTGCCAGCAGCCAAGATGGGCCCTACGAGCAGTACTTC; CDR3: CASSQDGPYEQYF
D: -; J: TRBJ2-2; size: -; V: TRBV13; DNA: TGTGCCAGCAGCTTCGGGACGTACACCGGGGAGCTGTTTTTT; CDR3: CASSFGTYTGELFF
D: TRBD1; J: TRBJ2-7; size: -; V: TRBV4-3; DNA: TGCGCCAGCAGCCTAGACAGGGTCGGAGGCGAGCAGTACTTC; CDR3: CASSLDRVGGEQYF
D: -; J: TRBJ1-1; size: few; V: TRBV28; DNA: TGTGCCAGCACGAAAGAAGTCGCTGAAGCTTTCTTT; CDR3: CASTKEVAEAFF
D: -; J: TRBJ2-3; size: few; V: TRBV9; DNA: TGTGCCAGCAGCGCCCTATCCGGGACAAATTCAGATACGCAGTATTTT; CDR3: CASSALSGTNSDTQYF
D: -; J: TRBJ2-1; size: -; V: TRBV6-2/TRBV6-3; DNA: TGTGCCAGCAGTTATTTGGCCTACGAGCAGTTCTTC; CDR3: CASSYLAYEQFF
D: -; J: TRBJ1-1; size: -; V: TRBV6-5; DNA: TGTGCCAGCAGTTACTCGAGGACAAACATGAACACTGAAGCTTTCTTT; CDR3: CASSYSRTNMNTEAFF
D: TRBD2; J: TRBJ2-7; size: many; V: TRBV7-2; DNA: TGTGCCAGCAGCTTAGAGGGCGGGAGCTCCTACGAGCAGTACTTC; CDR3: CASSLEGGSSYEQYF
D: TRBD2; J: TRBJ2-3; size: many; V: TRBV7-9; DNA: TGTGCCAGCAGCTTAGGAGCGGGAGGGACAGATACGCAGTATTTT; CDR3: CASSLGAGGTDTQYF
D: TRBD1; J: TRBJ2-7; size: many; V: TRBV7-8; DNA: TGTGCCAGCAGCAACCTGGCGGGACAGGTCTACGAGCAGTACTTC; CDR3: CASSNLAGQVYEQYF
D: -; J: TRBJ2-5; size: -; V: TRBV10-3; DNA: TGTGCCATCAGTGAGAGGGACAACCAAGAGACCCAGTACTTC; CDR3: CAISERDNQETQYF
D: TRBD2; J: TRBJ2-1; size: few; V: TRBV10-3; DNA: TGTGCCACCTCCAGCCTTCTTCTAGCGGGAGGTCCCTACAATGAGCAGTTCTTC; CDR3: CATSSLLLAGGPYNEQFF
D: TRBD2; J: TRBJ2-1; size: -; V: TRBV11-3; DNA: TGTGCCAGCAGCACGGGACTAGCGGGAAACGGTGAGCAGTTCTTC; CDR3: CASSTGLAGNGEQFF
D: TRBD2; J: TRBJ2-2; size: few; V: TRBV9; DNA: TGTGCCAGCAGCGCCGGGACTAGCGGGGCCACGAACACCGGGGAGCTGTTTTTT; CDR3: CASSAGTSGATNTGELFF
D: -; J: TRBJ2-7; size: -; V: TRBV9; DNA: TGTGCCAGCAGCGTATCCGGAACCCTCTACGAGCAGTACTTC; CDR3: CASSVSGTLYEQYF
D: -; J: TRBJ2-3; size: few; V: TRBV12-3/TRBV12-4; DNA: TGTGCCAGCAGTGCCCTCGTAGGGACTAGCACAGATACGCAGTATTTT; CDR3: CASSALVGTSTDTQYF
D: -; J: TRBJ1-5; size: -; V: TRBV7-2; DNA: TGTGCCAGCAGAAAGGCAGGAAATCAGCCCCAGCATTTT; CDR3: CASRKAGNQPQHF
D: -; J: TRBJ2-3; size: many; V: TRBV24-1; DNA: TGTGCCACCAGTGACCCGGGAGTCTGGACAGATACGCAGTATTTT; CDR3: CATSDPGVWTDTQYF
D: -; J: TRBJ1-1; size: few; V: TRBV2; DNA: -; CDR3: CASILGGEAFF
D: -; J: TRBJ2-5; size: few; V: TRBV5-6; DNA: TGTGCCAGCAGGCGGACAGCTCAAGAGACCCAGTACTTC; CDR3: CASRRTAQETQYF
D: -; J: TRBJ2-4; size: -; V: TRBV4-1; DNA: TGCGCCAGCAGCCAAGTGACCAGAGACATTCAGTACTTC; CDR3: CASSQVTRDIQYF
D: -; J: TRBJ1-1; size: -; V: TRBV24-1; DNA: TGTGCCACCAGACCTAGCGGGGGTATGAACACTGAAGCTTTCTTT; CDR3: CATRPSGGMNTEAFF
D: -; J: TRBJ2-7; size: few; V: TRBV4-3; DNA: TGCGCCAGCAGCCAAGGGTGGGCCAAGGGAGCCTACGAGCAGTACTTC; CDR3: CASSQGWAKGAYEQYF
D: -; J: TRBJ2-3; size: -; V: TRBV3-1; DNA: TGTGCCAGCAGCCAGAGTGGTCACACAGATACGCAGTATTTT; CDR3: CASSQSGHTDTQYF
D: -; J: TRBJ2-1; size: -; V: TRBV20-1; DNA: TGCAGTGCTAGTAGAAGCGGACCCTACAATGAGCAGTTCTTC; CDR3: CSASRSGPYNEQFF
D: -; J: TRBJ2-1; size: few; V: TRBV25-1; DNA: TGTGCCAGCAGTGACCCCTCGAACATACACAATGAGCAGTTCTTC; CDR3: CASSDPSNIHNEQFF
D: -; J: TRBJ1-2; size: few; V: TRBV28; DNA: TGTGCCAGCAGTTTCCCTAAGGACGGAGCTAACTATGGCTACACCTTC; CDR3: CASSFPKDGANYGYTF
D: -; J: TRBJ1-2; size: few; V: TRBV7-9; DNA: TGTGCCAGCAGCTTAGTCCGGGGAGGCGAACGCTATGGCTACACCTTC; CDR3: CASSLVRGGERYGYTF
D: TRBD1; J: TRBJ2-3; size: -; V: TRBV24-1; DNA: TGTGCCACCAGTGAAAATACAGGGGGCCCTAGCACAGATACGCAGTATTTT; CDR3: CATSENTGGPSTDTQYF
D: -; J: TRBJ2-1; size: few; V: TRBV3-1; DNA: TGTGCCAGCAGCCCCCGCCGGGCAGGCTCCCCGCGGGATGAGCAGTTCTTC; CDR3: CASSPRRAGSPRDEQFF
D: -; J: TRBJ1-6; size: -; V: TRBV5-1; DNA: TGCGCCAGCAGCTTGTATCGGGAAACAAAGAATTCACCCCTCCACTTT; CDR3: CASSLYRETKNSPLHF
D: -; J: TRBJ1-1; size: once; V: TRBV18; DNA: TGTGCCAGCTCACCACCCCACGGCACTGAAGCTTTCTTT; CDR3: CASSPPHGTEAFF
D: -; J: TRBJ2-7; size: few; V: TRBV10-3; DNA: TGTGCCATCAGTTCGGTTACCTACGAGCAGTACTTC; CDR3: CAISSVTYEQYF
D: TRBD1; J: TRBJ2-7; size: -; V: TRBV19; DNA: TGTGCCAGCAGTATGGCGACAGGGATCTACGAGCAGTACTTC; CDR3: CASSMATGIYEQYF
D: -; J: TRBJ1-1; size: few; V: TRBV5-1; DNA: TGCGCCAGCAGCTCAGGGACACCCGGAATACTGAACACTGAAGCTTTCTTT; CDR3: CASSSGTPGILNTEAFF
D: -; J: TRBJ2-2; size: -; V: TRBV5-5; DNA: TGTGCCAGCAGCTGGGTGAGCGCCGGGGAGCTGTTTTTT; CDR3: CASSWVSAGELFF
D: -; J: TRBJ1-2; size: -; V: TRBV20-1; DNA: TGCAGTGCTAGAGATCCTGCAGGGTCCTATGGCTACACCTTC; CDR3: CSARDPAGSYGYTF
D: TRBD2; J: TRBJ2-7; size: few; V: TRBV30; DNA: TGTGCCTGGAGTGTAGCGGGGCTCTCTGGTGAGCAGTACTTC; CDR3: CAWSVAGLSGEQYF